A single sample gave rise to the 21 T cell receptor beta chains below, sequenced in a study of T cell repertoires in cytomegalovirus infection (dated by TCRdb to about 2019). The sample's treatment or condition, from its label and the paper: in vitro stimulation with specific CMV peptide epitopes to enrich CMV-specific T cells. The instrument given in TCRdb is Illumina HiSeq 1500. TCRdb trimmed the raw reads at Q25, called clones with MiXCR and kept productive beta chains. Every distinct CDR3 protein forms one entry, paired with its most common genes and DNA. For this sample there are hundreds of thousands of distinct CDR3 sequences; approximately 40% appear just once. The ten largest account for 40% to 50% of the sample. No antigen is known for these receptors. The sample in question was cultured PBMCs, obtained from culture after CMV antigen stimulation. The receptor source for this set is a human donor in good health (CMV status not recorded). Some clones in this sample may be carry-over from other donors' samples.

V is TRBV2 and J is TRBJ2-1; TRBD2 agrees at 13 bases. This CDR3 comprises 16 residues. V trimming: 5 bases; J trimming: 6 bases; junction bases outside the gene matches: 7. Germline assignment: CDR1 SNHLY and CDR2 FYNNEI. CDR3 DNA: TGTGCCAGCAGTTGGAGACTAGCGGGAGGACCCAATGAGCAGTTCTTC. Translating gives CASSWRLAGGPNEQFF.

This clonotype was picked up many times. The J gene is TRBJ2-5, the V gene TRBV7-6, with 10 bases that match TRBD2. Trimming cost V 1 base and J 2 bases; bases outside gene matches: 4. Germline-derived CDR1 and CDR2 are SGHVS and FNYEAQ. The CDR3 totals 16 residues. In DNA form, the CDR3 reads TGTGCCAGCAGCTTAGGACTAGCGGGCACTCAAGAGACCCAGTACTTC. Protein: CASSLGLAGTQETQYF.

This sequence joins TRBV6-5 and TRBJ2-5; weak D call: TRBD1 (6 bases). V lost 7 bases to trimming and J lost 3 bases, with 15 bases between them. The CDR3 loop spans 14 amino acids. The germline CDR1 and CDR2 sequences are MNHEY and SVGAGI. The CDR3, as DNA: TGTGCCAGCAAAAGGAGGTACAGGGAAGAGACCCAGTACTTC. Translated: CASKRRYREETQYF.

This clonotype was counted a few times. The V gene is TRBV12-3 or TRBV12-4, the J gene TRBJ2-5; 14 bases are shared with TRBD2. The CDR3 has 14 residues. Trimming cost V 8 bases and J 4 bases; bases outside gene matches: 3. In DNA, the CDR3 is TGTGCCAGCGGGACTAGCGGGAGCCTAGAGACCCAGTACTTC. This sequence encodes CASGTSGSLETQYF.

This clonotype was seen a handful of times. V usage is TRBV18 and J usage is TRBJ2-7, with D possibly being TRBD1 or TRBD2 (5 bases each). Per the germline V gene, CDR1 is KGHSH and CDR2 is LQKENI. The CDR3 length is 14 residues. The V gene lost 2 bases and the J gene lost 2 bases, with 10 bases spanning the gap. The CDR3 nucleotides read TGTGCCAGCTCACCAGGGACCCCAACCTACGAGCAGTACTTC. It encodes CASSPGTPTYEQYF.

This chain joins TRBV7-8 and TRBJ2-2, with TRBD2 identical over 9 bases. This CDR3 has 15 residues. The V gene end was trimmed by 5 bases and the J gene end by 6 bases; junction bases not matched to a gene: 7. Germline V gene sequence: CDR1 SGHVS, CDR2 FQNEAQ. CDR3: CASSRGGGASGELFF. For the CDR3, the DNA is TGTGCCAGCAGCCGAGGCGGGGGGGCTTCCGGGGAGCTGTTTTTT. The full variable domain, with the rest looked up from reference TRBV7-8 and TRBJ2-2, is GAGVSQSPRYKVAKRGQDVALRCDPISGHVSLFWYQQALGQGPEFLTYFQNEAQLDKSGLPSDRFFAERPEGSVSTLKIQRTQQEDSAVYLCASSRGGGASGELFFGEGSRLTVL.

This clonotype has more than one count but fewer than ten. The CDR3 DNA reads as TGCAGCGCACGGACAGGGGATAATTCACCCCTCCACTTT. Amino acid sequence: CSARTGDNSPLHF. V gene TRBV29-1 combines with J gene TRBJ1-6, with 9 bases lining up with TRBD1. After removal of 7 bases from V and 5 bases from J, the junction contained 3 bases not matched to a gene. This CDR3 region has 13 residues. Germline loops: CDR1 SQVTM, CDR2 ANQGSEA.

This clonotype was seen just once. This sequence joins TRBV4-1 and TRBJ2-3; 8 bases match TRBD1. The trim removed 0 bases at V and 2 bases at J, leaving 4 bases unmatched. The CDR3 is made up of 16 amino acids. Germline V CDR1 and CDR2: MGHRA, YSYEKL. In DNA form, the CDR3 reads TGCGCCAGCAGCCAAGATCCCAGGGGGCCCACAGATACGCAGTATTTT. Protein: CASSQDPRGPTDTQYF.

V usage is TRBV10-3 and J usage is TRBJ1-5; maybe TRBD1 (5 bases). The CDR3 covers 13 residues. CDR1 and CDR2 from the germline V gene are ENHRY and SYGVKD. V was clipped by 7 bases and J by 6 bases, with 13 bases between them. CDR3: CAINPGRGQPQHF. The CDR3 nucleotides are TGTGCCATCAACCCAGGGCGAGGTCAGCCCCAGCATTTT.

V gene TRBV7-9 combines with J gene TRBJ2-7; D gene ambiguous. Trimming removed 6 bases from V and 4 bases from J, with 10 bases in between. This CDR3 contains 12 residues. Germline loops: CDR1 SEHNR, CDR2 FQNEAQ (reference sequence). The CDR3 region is CASRKAEYEQYF. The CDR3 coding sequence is TGTGCCAGCAGGAAAGCCGAGTACGAGCAGTACTTC.

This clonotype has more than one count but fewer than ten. CDR3 residues: CASSGRDRVRNEQFF. The CDR3 DNA follows: TGCGCCAGCAGCGGCCGGGACAGGGTGCGTAATGAGCAGTTCTTC. This chain links TRBV4-1 with TRBJ2-1, with 9 bases fitting TRBD1. Germline lookup yields CDR1 MGHRA and CDR2 YSYEKL. With V trimmed by 5 bases and J by 7 bases, 9 bases remained unmatched. CDR3 length: 15 residues.

DNA for the CDR3: TGTGCCAGCAGCTTAGACAGGAACACCGGGGAGCTGTTTTTT. Translation gives CASSLDRNTGELFF. This rearrangement joins TRBV11-2 to TRBJ2-2; D gene ambiguous. The V and J ends lost 0 bases and 1 base respectively, with 3 bases between them. Germline V gives CDR1 SGHAT, CDR2 FQNNGV. This CDR3 region has 14 residues. The full variable domain, completed using reference TRBV11-2 and TRBJ2-2, is EAGVAQSPRYKIIEKRQSVAFWCNPISGHATLYWYQQILGQGPKLLIQFQNNGVVDDSQLPKDRFSAERLKGVDSTLKIQPAKLEDSAVYLCASSLDRNTGELFFGEGSRLTVL.

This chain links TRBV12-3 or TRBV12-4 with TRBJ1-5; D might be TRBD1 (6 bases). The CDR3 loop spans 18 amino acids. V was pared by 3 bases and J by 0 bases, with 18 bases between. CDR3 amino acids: CASSFSLPKGVSNQPQHF. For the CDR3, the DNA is TGTGCCAGCAGTTTTTCCCTACCAAAGGGGGTTAGCAATCAGCCCCAGCATTTT.

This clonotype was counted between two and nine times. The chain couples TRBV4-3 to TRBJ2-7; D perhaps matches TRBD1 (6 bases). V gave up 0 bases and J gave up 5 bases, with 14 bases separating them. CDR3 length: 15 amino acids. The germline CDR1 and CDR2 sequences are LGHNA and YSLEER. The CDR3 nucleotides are TGCGCCAGCAGCCAAGATCCCCAACAGGGTCACGAGCAGTACTTC. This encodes CASSQDPQQGHEQYF.

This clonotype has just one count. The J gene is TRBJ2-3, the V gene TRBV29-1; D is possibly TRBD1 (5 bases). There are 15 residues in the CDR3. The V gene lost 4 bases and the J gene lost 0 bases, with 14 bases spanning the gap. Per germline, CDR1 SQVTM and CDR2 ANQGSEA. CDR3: CSVVWGGQSTDTQYF. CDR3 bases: TGCAGCGTTGTCTGGGGCGGCCAAAGCACAGATACGCAGTATTTT.

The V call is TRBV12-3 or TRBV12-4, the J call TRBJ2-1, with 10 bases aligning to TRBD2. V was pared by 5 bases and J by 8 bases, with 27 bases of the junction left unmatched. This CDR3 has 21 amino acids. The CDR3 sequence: CASSHSGRGGTSGIPGHEQFF. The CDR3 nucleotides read TGTGCCAGCAGTCATTCAGGCAGGGGGGGTACTAGCGGGATCCCCGGCCATGAGCAGTTCTTC.

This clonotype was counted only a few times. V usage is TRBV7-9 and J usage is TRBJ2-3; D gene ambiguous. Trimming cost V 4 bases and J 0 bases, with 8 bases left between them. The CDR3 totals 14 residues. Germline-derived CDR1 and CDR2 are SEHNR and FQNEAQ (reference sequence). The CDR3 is CASSSAASTDTQYF. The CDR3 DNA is TGTGCCAGCAGCTCGGCGGCCAGCACAGATACGCAGTATTTT.

The CDR3 DNA reads as TGTGCCAGCAGCTCTCCATGGACAGGGCTGCTTGGAAACACCATATATTTT. Translating it yields CASSSPWTGLLGNTIYF. The chain recombines TRBV7-6 with TRBJ1-3; 8 bases align to TRBD1. The germline gives CDR1 SGHVS, CDR2 FNYEAQ. V shed 4 bases, J shed 3 bases, and the junction held 11 bases outside the gene matches. The CDR3 totals 17 residues. Filled out from reference TRBV7-6 and TRBJ1-3, the complete variable domain reads GAGVSQSPRYKVTKRGQDVALRCDPISGHVSLYWYRQALGQGPEFLTYFNYEAQQDKSGLPNDRFSAERPEGSISTLTIQRTEQRDSAMYRCASSSPWTGLLGNTIYFGEGSWLTVV.

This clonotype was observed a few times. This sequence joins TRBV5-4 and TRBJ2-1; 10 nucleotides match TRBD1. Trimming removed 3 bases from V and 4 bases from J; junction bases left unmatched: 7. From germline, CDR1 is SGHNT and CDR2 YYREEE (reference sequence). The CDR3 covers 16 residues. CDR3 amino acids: CASSSLSGQGYNEQFF. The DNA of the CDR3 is TGTGCCAGCAGCTCCCTCTCGGGACAGGGGTACAATGAGCAGTTCTTC. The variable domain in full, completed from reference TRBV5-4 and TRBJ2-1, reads ETGVTQSPTHLIKTRGQQVTLRCSSQSGHNTVSWYQQALGQGPQFIFQYYREEENGRGNFPPRFSGLQFPNYSSELNVNALELDDSALYLCASSSLSGQGYNEQFFGPGTRLTVL.

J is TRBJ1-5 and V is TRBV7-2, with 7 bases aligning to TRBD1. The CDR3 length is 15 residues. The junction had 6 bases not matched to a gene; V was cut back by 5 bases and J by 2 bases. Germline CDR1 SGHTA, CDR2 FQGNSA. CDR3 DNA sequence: TGTGCCAGCAGCACAGGACAGGTCGGCAATCAGCCCCAGCATTTT. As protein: CASSTGQVGNQPQHF.

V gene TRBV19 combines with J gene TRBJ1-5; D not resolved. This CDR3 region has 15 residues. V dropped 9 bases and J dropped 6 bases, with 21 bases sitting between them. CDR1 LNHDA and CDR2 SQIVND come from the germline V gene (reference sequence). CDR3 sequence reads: CASHDSTETTQPQHF. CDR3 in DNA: TGTGCCAGCCACGACTCGACGGAGACCACTCAGCCCCAGCATTTT.